Listed here is a single TCR beta chain. This CDR3 contains 16 residues. Germline V CDR1 and CDR2: SEHNR, FQNEAQ (reference sequence). The V end was cut by 8 bases, the J end by 4 bases, with 23 bases between. The data were obtained in a study of blood T cell repertoires in COVID-19. TCRdb keeps only in-frame clones here, not all; method: immunoSEQ multiplex PCR. Of 300,000 to 350,000 clones in the sample, approximately 85% were seen once. The material sequenced was PBMCs or T cells enriched from blood (not recorded which). The clonotype originates from a man aged 30 to 45 who had recovered from COVID-19. The chain uses TRBV7-9 and TRBJ1-2, with a tentative D call TRBD1 (5 bases). CDR3 amino acids: CASEAVGRASRYGYTF. CDR3 DNA sequence: TGTGCCAGCGAAGCTGTAGGCAGGGCCAGTCGCTATGGCTACACCTTC.